The 18 T cell receptor beta chains reported below all come from one sample, sequenced in a study of Graves' ophthalmopathy and Graves' hyperthyroidism. The study amplified TCR beta CDR3 regions using RNA transcripts. The authors performed first-round RT-PCR with HTBI primers and then a second-round multiplex PCR. TCRdb called the multiplex PCR reads again in MiXCR, with one record for every CDR3 protein. The table includes about 1.2 million distinct CDR3 sequences, about two fifths detected once. The specimen sequenced was peripheral blood or thyroid tissue (not recorded which). The receptors were sampled from an adult man with Graves' hyperthyroidism.

Details on this clonotype: This sequence may be a read error, since a much larger clone differs from it by one base. The rearrangement joins TRBV5-5 to TRBJ2-5; 7 bases are shared with TRBD1. V lost 5 bases and J lost 5; bases outside the gene matches: 15. CDR3 length equals 16 residues. Germline CDR1 is SGHKS and CDR2 is YYEKEE (reference sequence). The CDR3 loop reads CASSSTRTGLSETQYF. The CDR3 coding sequence is TGTGCCAGCAGTTCTACCCGGACAGGCCTTTCGGAGACCCAGTACTTC. The entire variable domain, with the rest obtained from reference TRBV5-5 and TRBJ2-5, is as follows: DAGVTQSPTHLIKTRGQQVTLRCSPISGHKSVSWYQQVLGQGPQFIFQYYEKEERGRGNFPDRFSARQFPNYSSELNVNALLLGDSALYLCASSSTRTGLSETQYFGPGTRLLVL.

This clonotype occurred a few times. This chain connects TRBV5-4 to TRBJ2-5; possibly TRBD1 for D (5 bases). Trimming took off 2 bases at V and 5 bases at J, with 16 bases between the two ends. This CDR3 has 15 residues. Germline V gene data show CDR1 as SGHNT and CDR2 as YYREEE (reference sequence). The CDR3 reads CASSLSQGLGETQYF. CDR3 nucleotide sequence: TGTGCCAGCAGCTTATCGCAGGGCTTGGGGGAGACCCAGTACTTC.

This clonotype has a count of ten or more. CDR3 region: CASSPQGLDAFF. The CDR3 DNA is TGCGCCAGCAGCCCGCAGGGTTTGGACGCTTTCTTT. This chain joins TRBV5-1 and TRBJ1-1; D is possibly TRBD1 (5 bases). Germline loops: CDR1 SGHRS, CDR2 YFSETQ. Trimming shortened V by 4 bases and J by 11 bases, and 15 bases separated the two germline ends. The CDR3 is 12 amino acids.

The chain is built from TRBV19 and TRBJ1-1; a possible D gene is TRBD1 (5 bases). V lost 6 bases and J lost 7, with 12 bases in between. This CDR3 comprises 12 residues. Germline values: CDR1 LNHDA, CDR2 SQIVND (reference sequence). CDR3 amino acids: CASRQGSLEAFF. The CDR3 bases are TGTGCCAGTAGGCAGGGATCCCTTGAAGCTTTCTTT.

This clonotype was seen at least ten times. The chain recombines TRBV14 with TRBJ1-1, with 8 bases aligning to TRBD1. V shed 3 bases and J 12 bases; nucleotides not matched to a gene: 15. Germline values: CDR1 SGHDN, CDR2 FVKESK. The CDR3 length is 15 residues. CDR3 region: CASSHFDRGPIFSFF. In DNA, the CDR3 is TGTGCCAGCAGCCACTTCGACAGGGGACCAATTTTTTCTTTCTTT.

With respect to this clonotype: This CDR3 is missing its conserved last phenylalanine or tryptophan, likely due to a read error. It is unclear where the CDR3 begins or ends on the DNA, so no DNA is shown, and the CDR3 is as TCRdb lists it. The chain combines TRBV7-2 with TRBJ2-5; the table's D call, TRBD2, has no DNA check behind it. The CDR3 has 8 amino acids, counting both end residues. The germline CDR1 and CDR2 sequences are SGHTA and FQGNSA. The CDR3 protein is CASSPSQQ.

This clonotype was counted at least ten times. The chain recombines TRBV10-3 with TRBJ1-3; D call uncertain. The V gene lost 6 bases and the J gene lost 2 bases, with 5 bases spanning the gap. The CDR3 sequence is 12 residues long. Looked up from germline, CDR1 is ENHRY and CDR2 is SYGVKD. The CDR3 DNA sequence: TGTGCCATCAGCCGAACTGGAAACACCATATATTTT. Amino acids: CAISRTGNTIYF.

This clonotype showed up many times. The rearrangement links TRBV2 to TRBJ1-2; a possible D gene is TRBD1 (6 bases). V lost 6 bases and J 1 base, leaving 15 bases between the germline ends. This CDR3 is built from 15 residues. Germline V gene data show CDR1 as SNHLY and CDR2 as FYNNEI. CDR3 residues: CASRERTVFNYGYTF. The CDR3 nucleotides read TGTGCCAGCAGAGAGAGGACAGTCTTTAACTATGGCTACACCTTC.

Ten or more counts support this clonotype. The chain combines TRBV10-3 with TRBJ1-2, with D tentatively TRBD1 (6 bases). The CDR3 extends over 14 amino acids. The germline V gene encodes CDR1 ENHRY and CDR2 SYGVKD. Trimming took 6 bases from V and 3 from J, leaving 14 bases between them. The CDR3 nucleotides read TGTGCCATCAGAGAACCGGGGGGCGACTATGGCTACACCTTC. It specifies CAIREPGGDYGYTF.

This clonotype was detected ten times or more. This chain uses TRBV20-1 with TRBJ2-5; weak D call: TRBD2 (6 bases). The V end lost 2 bases, the J end lost 3 bases, and 22 bases lay between the germline ends. The CDR3 runs to 17 residues. Per germline, CDR1 DFQATT and CDR2 SNEGSKA (reference sequence). The CDR3 nucleotides read TGCAGTGCTAGACGCGGAGTGGGGGGTGTCGGAAAAGAGACCCAGTACTTC. Translation gives CSARRGVGGVGKETQYF.

The table lists this clonotype with many counts. The V and J genes are TRBV7-8 and TRBJ1-1; D is ambiguous. The CDR3 has 14 residues. Trimming shortened V by 5 bases and J by 4 bases, and 14 bases separated the two germline ends. CDR1 and CDR2 (germline): SGHVS, FQNEAQ. As DNA, the CDR3 is TGTGCCAGCAGCCCAGGCGGGATTATCACTGAAGCTTTCTTT. Protein sequence: CASSPGGIITEAFF.

Many counts were recorded for this clonotype. This rearrangement joins TRBV20-1 to TRBJ1-6, with 7 bases matching TRBD1. The V gene's germline CDR1 is DFQATT and CDR2 SNEGSKA (reference sequence). J lost 7 bases, V lost 5 bases, and 5 bases had no gene match. CDR3 length equals 13 residues. The CDR3 loop is CSAERGRNSPLHF. The CDR3 nucleotides are TGCAGTGCTGAGAGGGGGCGGAATTCACCCCTCCACTTT.

At least ten counts were recorded for this clonotype. The missing conserved phenylalanine or tryptophan at the end of this CDR3 makes a read error likely. Because the CDR3's place on the DNA is in doubt, the DNA is left out and the CDR3 is given as listed by TCRdb. J is TRBJ2-5 and V is TRBV7-3; the D call of TRBD1 is as the table states it, not checked on the DNA. Germline V CDR1 and CDR2: SGHTA, FQGTGA. Both ends counted, the CDR3 spans 9 residues. CDR3 region: CASTGRVLI.

Many counts were recorded for this clonotype. The chain couples TRBV25-1 to TRBJ1-5; TRBD1 is a possible D gene (6 bases). The length of the CDR3 is 14 residues. Germline V gives CDR1 MGHDK, CDR2 SYGVNS. Trimming cost V 9 bases and J 8 bases, with 20 bases left between them. The CDR3 region has the DNA TGTGCCAGGCCAAGACAGGCAGCACAGGAGCCCCAGCATTTT. It codes for CARPRQAAQEPQHF.

This clonotype was seen many times. For the CDR3, the DNA is TGTGCCAGCAGCTTAGACGGACGGGATGGGGAGCCCCAGCATTTT. It encodes CASSLDGRDGEPQHF. This chain links TRBV11-2 with TRBJ1-5; unclear D gene. The CDR3 has 15 residues. Trimming shortened V by 0 bases and J by 8 bases, and 14 bases separated the two germline ends. CDR1 and CDR2 (germline): SGHAT, FQNNGV.

The genes are TRBV19 and TRBJ2-2; D gene ambiguous. This CDR3 contains 13 residues. Germline V gene data show CDR1 as LNHDA and CDR2 as SQIVND (reference sequence). The ends were cut back, 6 bases at V and 0 bases at J, with 5 bases in the middle. Written as DNA, the CDR3 is TGTGCCAGTAGGTTGACGAACACCGGGGAGCTGTTTTTT. Amino acid sequence: CASRLTNTGELFF. Full variable domain (remainder filled in from reference TRBV19 and TRBJ2-2): DGGITQSPKYLFRKEGQNVTLSCEQNLNHDAMYWYRQDPGQGLRLIYYSQIVNDFQKGDIAEGYSVSREKKESFPLTVTSAQKNPTAFYLCASRLTNTGELFFGEGSRLTVL.

The chain couples TRBV4-2 to TRBJ1-5; the match to TRBD1 covers 12 bases. J lost 7 bases, V lost 11 bases, and 12 bases had no gene match. The germline gives CDR1 LGHNA, CDR2 YNFKEQ. The CDR3 sequence is 15 residues long. CDR3 bases: TGTGCCTGGAGTCCCCGGGACAGGGGGCTACAGCCCCAGCATTTT. The encoded protein is CAWSPRDRGLQPQHF.

Many counts were recorded for this clonotype. This chain links TRBV11-2 with TRBJ2-6; the D is unclear. This CDR3 has 16 residues. V was shortened by 5 bases and J by 4 bases, with 15 bases between the two germline ends. Per the germline V gene, CDR1 is SGHAT and CDR2 is FQNNGV. Here the CDR3 reads CASSVVAALGANVLTF. In DNA, the CDR3 is TGTGCCAGCAGCGTCGTGGCTGCCCTCGGGGCCAACGTCCTGACTTTC.